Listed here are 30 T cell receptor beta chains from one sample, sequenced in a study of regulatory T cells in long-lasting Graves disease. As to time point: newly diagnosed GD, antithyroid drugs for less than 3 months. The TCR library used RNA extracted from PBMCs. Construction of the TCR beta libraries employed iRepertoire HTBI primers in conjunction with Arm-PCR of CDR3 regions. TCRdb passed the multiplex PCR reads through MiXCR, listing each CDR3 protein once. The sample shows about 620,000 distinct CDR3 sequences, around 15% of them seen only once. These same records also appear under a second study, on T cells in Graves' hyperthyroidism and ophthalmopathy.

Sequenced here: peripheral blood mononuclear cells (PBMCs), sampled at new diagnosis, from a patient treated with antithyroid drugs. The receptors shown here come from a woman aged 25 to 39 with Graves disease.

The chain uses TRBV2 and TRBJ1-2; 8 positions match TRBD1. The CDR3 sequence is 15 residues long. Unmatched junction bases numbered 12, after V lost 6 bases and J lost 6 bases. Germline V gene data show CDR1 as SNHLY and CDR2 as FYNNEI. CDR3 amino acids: CASRARDRWSDGYTF. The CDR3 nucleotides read TGTGCCAGCAGGGCCCGGGACAGGTGGTCAGATGGCTACACCTTC.

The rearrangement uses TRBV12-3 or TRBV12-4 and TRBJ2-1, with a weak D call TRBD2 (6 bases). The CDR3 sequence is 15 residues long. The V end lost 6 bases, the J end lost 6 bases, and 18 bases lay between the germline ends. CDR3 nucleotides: TGTGCCAGCAGAAGGGGAGCGGGCGGGATCAATGAGCAGTTCTTC. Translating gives CASRRGAGGINEQFF.

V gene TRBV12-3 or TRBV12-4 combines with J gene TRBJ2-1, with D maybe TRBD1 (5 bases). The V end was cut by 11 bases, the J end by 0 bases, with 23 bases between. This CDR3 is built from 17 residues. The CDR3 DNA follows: TGTGCCCATGGTCCAGGGTCTTCGAGTAGCTCCTACAATGAGCAGTTCTTC. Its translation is CAHGPGSSSSSYNEQFF.

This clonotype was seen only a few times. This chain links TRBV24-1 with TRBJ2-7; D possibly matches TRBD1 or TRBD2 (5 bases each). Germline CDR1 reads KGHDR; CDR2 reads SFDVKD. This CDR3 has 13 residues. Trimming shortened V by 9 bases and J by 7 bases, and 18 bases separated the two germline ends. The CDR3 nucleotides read TGTGCCACCGCCGGGACCTTCTATGGAGAGCAGTACTTC. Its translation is CATAGTFYGEQYF.

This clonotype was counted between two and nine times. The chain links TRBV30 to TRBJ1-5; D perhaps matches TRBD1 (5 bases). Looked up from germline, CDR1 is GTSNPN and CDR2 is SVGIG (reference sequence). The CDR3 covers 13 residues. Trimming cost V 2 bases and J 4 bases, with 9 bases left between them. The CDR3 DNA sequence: TGTGCCTGGAGTCGGGGGGAAAATCAGCCCCAGCATTTT. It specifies CAWSRGENQPQHF.

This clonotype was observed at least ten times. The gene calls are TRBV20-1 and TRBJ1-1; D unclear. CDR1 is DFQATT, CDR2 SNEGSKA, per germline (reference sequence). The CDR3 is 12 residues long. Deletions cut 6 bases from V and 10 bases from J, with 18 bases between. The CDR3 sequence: CSAPDKTWGAFF. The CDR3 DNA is TGCAGTGCCCCAGACAAAACATGGGGAGCTTTCTTT.

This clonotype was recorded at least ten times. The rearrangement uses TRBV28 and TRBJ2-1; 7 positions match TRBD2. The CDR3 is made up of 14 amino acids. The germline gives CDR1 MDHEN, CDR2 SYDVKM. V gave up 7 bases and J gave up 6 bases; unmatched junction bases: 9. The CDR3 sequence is CASTPRLASNEQFF. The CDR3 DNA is TGTGCCAGCACCCCGAGACTAGCTTCCAATGAGCAGTTCTTC.

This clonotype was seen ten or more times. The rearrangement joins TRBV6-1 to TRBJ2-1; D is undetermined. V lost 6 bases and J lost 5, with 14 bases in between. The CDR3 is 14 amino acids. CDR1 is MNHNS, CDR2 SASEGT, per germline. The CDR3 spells CASSDGVRDNEQFF. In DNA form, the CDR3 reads TGTGCCAGCAGCGATGGTGTAAGAGACAATGAGCAGTTCTTC.

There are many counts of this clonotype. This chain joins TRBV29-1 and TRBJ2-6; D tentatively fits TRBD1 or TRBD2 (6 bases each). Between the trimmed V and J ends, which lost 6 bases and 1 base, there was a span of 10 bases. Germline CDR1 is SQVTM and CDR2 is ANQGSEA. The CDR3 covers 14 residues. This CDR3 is CSVEGVSGANVLTF. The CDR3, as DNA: TGCAGCGTGGAGGGGGTATCTGGGGCCAACGTCCTGACTTTC.

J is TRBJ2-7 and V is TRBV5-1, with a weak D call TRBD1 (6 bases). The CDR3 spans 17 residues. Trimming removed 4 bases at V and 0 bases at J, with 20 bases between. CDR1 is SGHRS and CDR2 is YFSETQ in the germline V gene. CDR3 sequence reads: CASSQEVPRTDSYEQYF. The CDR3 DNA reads TGCGCCAGCAGCCAAGAAGTTCCAAGGACAGACTCCTACGAGCAGTACTTC.

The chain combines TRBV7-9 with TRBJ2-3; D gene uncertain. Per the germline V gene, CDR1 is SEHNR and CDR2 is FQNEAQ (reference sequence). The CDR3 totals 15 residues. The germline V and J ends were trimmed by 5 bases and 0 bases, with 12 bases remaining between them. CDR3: CASSPLSSSTDTQYF. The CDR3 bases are TGTGCCAGCAGCCCCTTATCATCTAGCACAGATACGCAGTATTTT.

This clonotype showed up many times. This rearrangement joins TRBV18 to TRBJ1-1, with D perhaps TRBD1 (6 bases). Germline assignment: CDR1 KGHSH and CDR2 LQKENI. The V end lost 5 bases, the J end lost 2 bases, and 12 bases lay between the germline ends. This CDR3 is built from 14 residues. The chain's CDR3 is CASSSKTGNTEAFF. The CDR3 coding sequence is TGTGCCAGCTCATCCAAGACAGGAAACACTGAAGCTTTCTTT.

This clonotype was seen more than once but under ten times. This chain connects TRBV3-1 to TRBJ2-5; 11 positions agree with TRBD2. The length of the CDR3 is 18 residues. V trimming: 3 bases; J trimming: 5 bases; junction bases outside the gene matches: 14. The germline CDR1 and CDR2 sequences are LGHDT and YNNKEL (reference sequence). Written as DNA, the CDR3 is TGTGCCAGCAGCCACGGAGGGCTAGCGGGAGGTGGTTATGAGACCCAGTACTTC. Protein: CASSHGGLAGGGYETQYF.

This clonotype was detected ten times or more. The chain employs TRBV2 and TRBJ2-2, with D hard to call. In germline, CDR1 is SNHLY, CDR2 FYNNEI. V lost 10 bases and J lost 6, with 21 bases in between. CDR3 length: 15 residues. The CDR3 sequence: CATPRRSNVPGELFF. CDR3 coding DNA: TGTGCCACCCCGCGTCGGTCCAATGTCCCCGGGGAGCTGTTTTTT. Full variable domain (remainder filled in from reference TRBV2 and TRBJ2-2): EPEVTQTPSHQVTQMGQEVILRCVPISNHLYFYWYRQILGQKVEFLVSFYNNEISEKSEIFDDQFSVERPDGSNFTLKIRSTKLEDSAMYFCATPRRSNVPGELFFGEGSRLTVL.

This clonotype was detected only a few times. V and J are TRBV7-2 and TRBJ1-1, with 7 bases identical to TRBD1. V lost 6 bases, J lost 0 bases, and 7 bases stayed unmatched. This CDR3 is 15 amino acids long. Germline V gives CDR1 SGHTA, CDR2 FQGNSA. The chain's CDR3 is CASSQSGTVNTEAFF. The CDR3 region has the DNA TGTGCCAGCAGTCAATCAGGGACAGTGAACACTGAAGCTTTCTTT.

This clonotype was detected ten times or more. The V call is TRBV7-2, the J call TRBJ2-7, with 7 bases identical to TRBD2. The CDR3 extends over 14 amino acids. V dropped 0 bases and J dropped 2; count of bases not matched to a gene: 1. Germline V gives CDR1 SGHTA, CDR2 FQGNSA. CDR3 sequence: CASSLASGPYEQYF. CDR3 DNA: TGTGCCAGCAGCTTAGCTAGCGGGCCCTACGAGCAGTACTTC.

The CDR3, as DNA: TGTGCCAGCAGTCTTACCGGGACAGCATCCTACGAGCAGTACTTC. This translates into CASSLTGTASYEQYF. The J gene is TRBJ2-7, the V gene TRBV6-2 or TRBV6-3, with TRBD1 matching over 7 bases. The V and J ends lost 5 bases and 1 base, in that order; junction bases with no gene match: 8. The CDR3 is 15 residues long. The germline CDR1 and CDR2 sequences are MNHEY and SVGEGT.

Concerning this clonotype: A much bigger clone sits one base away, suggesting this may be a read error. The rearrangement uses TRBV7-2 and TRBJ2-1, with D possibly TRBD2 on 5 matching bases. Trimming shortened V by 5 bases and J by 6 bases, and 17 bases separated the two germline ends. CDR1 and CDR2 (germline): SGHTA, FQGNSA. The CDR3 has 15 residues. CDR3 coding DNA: TGTGCCAGCAGCCCCCTCTCGGGGAGAAGCAATGAGCAGTTCTTC. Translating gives CASSPLSGRSNEQFF.

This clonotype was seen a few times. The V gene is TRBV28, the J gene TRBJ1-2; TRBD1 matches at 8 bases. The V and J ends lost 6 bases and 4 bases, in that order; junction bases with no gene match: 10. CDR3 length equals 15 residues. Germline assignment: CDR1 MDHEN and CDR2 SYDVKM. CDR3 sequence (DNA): TGTGCCAGCAGGCGCCCGGGACAGGCTCCCTATGGCTACACCTTC. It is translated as CASRRPGQAPYGYTF.

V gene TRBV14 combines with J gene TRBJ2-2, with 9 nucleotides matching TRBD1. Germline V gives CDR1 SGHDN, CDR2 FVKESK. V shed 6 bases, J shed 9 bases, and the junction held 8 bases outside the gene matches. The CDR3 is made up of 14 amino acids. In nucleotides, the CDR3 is TGTGCCAGCAGACCTAACAGGGGGCGGAGGGAGCTGTTTTTT. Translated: CASRPNRGRRELFF.

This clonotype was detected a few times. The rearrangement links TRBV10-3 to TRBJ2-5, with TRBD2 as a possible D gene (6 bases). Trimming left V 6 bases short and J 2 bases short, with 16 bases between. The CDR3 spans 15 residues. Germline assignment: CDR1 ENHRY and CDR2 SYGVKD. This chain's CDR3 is CAIREGTASQETQYF. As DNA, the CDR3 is TGTGCCATCAGGGAGGGGACGGCATCTCAAGAGACCCAGTACTTC.

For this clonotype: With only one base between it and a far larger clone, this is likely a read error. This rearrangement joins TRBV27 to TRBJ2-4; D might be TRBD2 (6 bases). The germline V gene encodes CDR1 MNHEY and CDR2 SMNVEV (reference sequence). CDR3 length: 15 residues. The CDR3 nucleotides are TGTGGCAGCAGTTTCTTCGGGAGTGCCAAAAACATTCAGTACTTC. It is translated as CGSSFFGSAKNIQYF.

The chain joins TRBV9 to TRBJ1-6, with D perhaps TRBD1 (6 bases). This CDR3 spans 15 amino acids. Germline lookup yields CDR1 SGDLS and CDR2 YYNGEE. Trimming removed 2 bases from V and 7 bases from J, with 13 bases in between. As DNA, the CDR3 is TGTGCCAGCAGCGTTGGGGGCGTAGGAAATTCACCCCTCCACTTT. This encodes CASSVGGVGNSPLHF.

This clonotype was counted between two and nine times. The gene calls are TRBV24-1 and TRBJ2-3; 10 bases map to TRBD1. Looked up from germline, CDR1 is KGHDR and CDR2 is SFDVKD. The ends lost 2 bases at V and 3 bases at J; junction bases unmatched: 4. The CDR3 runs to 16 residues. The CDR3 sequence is CATSDSTGGWTDTQYF. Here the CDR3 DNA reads TGTGCCACCAGTGATTCGACAGGGGGCTGGACAGATACGCAGTATTTT.

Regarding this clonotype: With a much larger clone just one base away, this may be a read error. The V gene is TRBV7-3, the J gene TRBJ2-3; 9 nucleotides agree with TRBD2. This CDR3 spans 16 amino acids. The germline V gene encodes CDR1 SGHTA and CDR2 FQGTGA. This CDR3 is CASKREREASTGTQYF. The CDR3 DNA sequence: TGTGCCAGCAAACGTGAGCGGGAGGCGAGCACAGGTACGCAGTATTTT.

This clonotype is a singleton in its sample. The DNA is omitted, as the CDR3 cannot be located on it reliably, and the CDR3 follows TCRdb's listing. The CDR3 reads CASSTRGSGSYEQYFGPGGYTF. The chain is built from TRBV12-3 or TRBV12-4 and TRBJ1-2; the table calls TRBD1, which could not be checked here. The CDR3 is 22 amino acids in total, end residues counted.

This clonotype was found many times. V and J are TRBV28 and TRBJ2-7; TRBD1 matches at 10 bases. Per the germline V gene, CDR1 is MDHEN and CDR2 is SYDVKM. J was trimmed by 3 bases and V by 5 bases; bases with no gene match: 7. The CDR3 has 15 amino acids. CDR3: CASSTPGQGLYEQYF. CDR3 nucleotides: TGTGCCAGCAGTACACCGGGACAGGGGCTCTACGAGCAGTACTTC.

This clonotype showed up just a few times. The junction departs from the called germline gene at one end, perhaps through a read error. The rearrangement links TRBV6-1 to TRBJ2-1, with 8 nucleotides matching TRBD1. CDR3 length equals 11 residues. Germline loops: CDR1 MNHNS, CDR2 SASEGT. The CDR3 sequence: CASSPQDRVVF. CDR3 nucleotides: TGTGCCAGCAGTCCTCAGGACAGGGTGGTCTTC.

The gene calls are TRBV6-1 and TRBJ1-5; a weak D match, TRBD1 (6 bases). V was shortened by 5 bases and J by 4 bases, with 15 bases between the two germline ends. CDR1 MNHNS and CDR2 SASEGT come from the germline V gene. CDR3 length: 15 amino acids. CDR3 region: CASSSRNRANQPQHF. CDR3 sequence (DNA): TGTGCCAGCAGTAGCCGAAACAGGGCAAATCAGCCCCAGCATTTT.

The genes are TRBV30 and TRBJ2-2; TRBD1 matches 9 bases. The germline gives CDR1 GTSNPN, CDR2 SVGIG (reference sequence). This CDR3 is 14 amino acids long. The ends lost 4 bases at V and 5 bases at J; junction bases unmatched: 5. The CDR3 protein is CAWKGQGRTGELFF. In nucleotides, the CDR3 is TGTGCCTGGAAAGGACAGGGGAGGACCGGGGAGCTGTTTTTT.